The clone carrying this T cell receptor (beta chain) was seen only a few times. The entry originates in a study of T-cell memory formation after mild COVID-19. Trimming took 0 bases from V and 4 from J, leaving 6 bases between them. This CDR3 has 13 residues. CDR1 and CDR2 from the germline V gene are SGHTA and FQGNSA. TCRdb re-analysed the 5' RACE reads in MiXCR, keeping a single row per CDR3 protein. Of around 300,000 distinct CDR3 sequences detected, more than 15% appear once; the ten largest clones hold 23%. The sequenced material came from PBMCs or a T cell subset sorted from them (not recorded which). The chain employs TRBV7-2 and TRBJ2-5, with D uncertain. This TCR came from a man younger than 30 who had mild COVID-19 (a few samples of this study predate the infection). Cell type and time point are not known. CDR3 coding DNA: TGTGCCAGCAGCTTAGCGTACTTAGAGACCCAGTACTTC. Translation: CASSLAYLETQYF. The variable domain in full, with the rest retrieved from reference TRBV7-2 and TRBJ2-5, is GAGVSQSPSNKVTEKGKDVELRCDPISGHTALYWYRQSLGQGLEFLIYFQGNSAPDKSGLPSDRFSAERTGGSVSTLTIQRTQQEDSAVYLCASSLAYLETQYFGPGTRLLVL.